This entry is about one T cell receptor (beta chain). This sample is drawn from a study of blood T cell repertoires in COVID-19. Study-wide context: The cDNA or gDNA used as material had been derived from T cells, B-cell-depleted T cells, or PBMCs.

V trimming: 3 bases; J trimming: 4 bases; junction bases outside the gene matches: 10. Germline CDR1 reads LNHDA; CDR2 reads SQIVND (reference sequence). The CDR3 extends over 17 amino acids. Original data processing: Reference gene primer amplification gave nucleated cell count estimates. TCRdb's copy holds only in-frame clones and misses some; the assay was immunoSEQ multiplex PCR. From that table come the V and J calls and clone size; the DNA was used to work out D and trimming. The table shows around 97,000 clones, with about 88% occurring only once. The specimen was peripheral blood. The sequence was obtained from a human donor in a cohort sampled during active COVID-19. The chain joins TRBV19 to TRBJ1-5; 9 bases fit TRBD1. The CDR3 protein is CASSMGQGVGKNQPQHF. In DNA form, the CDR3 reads TGTGCCAGTAGTATGGGACAGGGTGTGGGGAAGAATCAGCCCCAGCATTTT. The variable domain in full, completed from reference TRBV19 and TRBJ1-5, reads DGGITQSPKYLFRKEGQNVTLSCEQNLNHDAMYWYRQDPGQGLRLIYYSQIVNDFQKGDIAEGYSVSREKKESFPLTVTSAQKNPTAFYLCASSMGQGVGKNQPQHFGDGTRLSIL.